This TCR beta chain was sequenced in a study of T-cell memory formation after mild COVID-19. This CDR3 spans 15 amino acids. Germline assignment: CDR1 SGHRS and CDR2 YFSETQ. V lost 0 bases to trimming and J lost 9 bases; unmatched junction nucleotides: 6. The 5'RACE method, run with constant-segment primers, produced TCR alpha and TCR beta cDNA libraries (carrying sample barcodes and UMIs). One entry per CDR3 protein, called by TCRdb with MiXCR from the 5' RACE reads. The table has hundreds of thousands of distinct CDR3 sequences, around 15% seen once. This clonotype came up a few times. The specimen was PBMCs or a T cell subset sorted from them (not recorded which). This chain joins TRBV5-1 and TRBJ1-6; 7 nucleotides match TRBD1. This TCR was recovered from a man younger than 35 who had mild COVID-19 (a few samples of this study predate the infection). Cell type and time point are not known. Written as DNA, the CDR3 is TGCGCCAGCAGCTTGGCGGGACAGAGGGGTTCACCCCTCCACTTT. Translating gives CASSLAGQRGSPLHF.